Each of the 16 T cell receptor beta chains below was sequenced from the same sample in a study of graft-versus-host responses after intestinal transplantation (dated by TCRdb to the early 2020s). Dithiothreitol, EDTA incubations and collagenase D digestion were used to isolate intraepithelial and lamina propria lymphocytes from graft specimens. The library was made by the immunoSEQ multiplex PCR assay. In TCRdb, the immuneACCESS table is reduced to in-frame sequences with V and J assigned. These tables do not hold every clone; where another copy was compared, an unresolved V gene accounts for under half, and the others remain unexplained. For this sample there are fewer than 20,000 clones; approximately 80% appear just once. Of the sample, 3.8% falls within the top ten clones. Sequenced material: ileum tissue, taken around 580 days after intestinal transplantation. The receptors stem from a human patient who received an intestinal transplant, so some T cells may come from the graft donor.

A word on this clone: This same CDR3 is encoded by further DNA sequences in the sample. The chain employs TRBV6-1 and TRBJ1-2, with D unresolved. The CDR3 is made up of 10 amino acids. The V end lost 6 bases, the J end lost 4 bases, and 3 bases lay between the germline ends. Germline V CDR1 and CDR2: MNHNS, SASEGT. CDR3 residues: CASSLYGYTF. As DNA, the CDR3 is TGTGCCAGCAGCCTCTATGGCTACACCTTC.

This chain joins TRBV4-2 and TRBJ2-5; TRBD2 matches 8 bases. This CDR3 has 15 amino acids. CDR1 and CDR2 from the germline V gene are LGHNA and YNFKEQ. J gave up 5 bases and V 2 bases, and 7 bases lay outside the gene matches. The CDR3 coding sequence is TGTGCCAGCAGCCAAAGCGGGGGCGAATGGGAGACCCAGTACTTC. Residues: CASSQSGGEWETQYF.

CDR3 sequence (DNA): TGTGCCAGCCCAGGGGGCAACAGGGCCCAAGAAGAAGCTTTCTTT. It translates to CASPGGNRAQEEAFF. The chain is built from TRBV6-1 and TRBJ1-1; 8 bases align to TRBD1. Germline V gene lookup returns CDR1 MNHNS and CDR2 SASEGT. The CDR3 covers 15 residues. The junction had 16 bases not matched to a gene; V was cut back by 8 bases and J by 8 bases.

This rearrangement joins TRBV6-5 to TRBJ2-1; D tentatively reads TRBD1 or TRBD2 (6 bases each). Trimming left V 6 bases short and J 8 bases short, with 8 bases between. The length of the CDR3 is 11 residues. CDR1 is MNHEY, CDR2 SVGAGI, per germline. This chain's CDR3 is CASRRGDEQFF. CDR3 DNA: TGTGCCAGCAGGAGGGGGGATGAGCAGTTCTTC.

V gene TRBV29-1 combines with J gene TRBJ1-2; D might be TRBD1 (5 bases). Germline V gene data show CDR1 as SQVTM and CDR2 as ANQGSEA. This CDR3 has 11 amino acids. The germline V and J ends were trimmed by 6 bases and 8 bases, with 13 bases remaining between them. Written as DNA, the CDR3 is TGCAGCGTACCCAGGGATATCGGCTACACCTTC. The encoded protein is CSVPRDIGYTF.

The chain has TRBV10-1 and TRBJ1-1; 8 nucleotides match TRBD1. From germline, CDR1 is WNHNN and CDR2 SYGVQD (reference sequence). The CDR3 has 13 amino acids. After removal of 5 bases from V and 5 bases from J, the junction contained 4 bases not matched to a gene. DNA for the CDR3: TGCGCCAGCAGTTTGGACAGGGATACTGAAGCTTTCTTT. As protein: CASSLDRDTEAFF.

The chain employs TRBV4-1 and TRBJ1-5; D gene unclear. The ends were cut back, 2 bases at V and 8 bases at J, with 13 bases in the middle. The CDR3 loop spans 14 amino acids. Germline V gives CDR1 MGHRA, CDR2 YSYEKL. Here the CDR3 reads CASSQSGVQEPQHF. The CDR3 nucleotides are TGCGCCAGCAGCCAATCTGGGGTTCAAGAGCCCCAGCATTTT.

The table lists this clone with a few counts. The chain joins TRBV27 to TRBJ2-3; D remains unclear. The germline gives CDR1 MNHEY, CDR2 SMNVEV (reference sequence). Trimming stripped 5 bases from V and 0 bases from J, with 9 bases between. This CDR3 is built from 14 residues. CDR3 region: CASSIMTSTDTQYF. CDR3 bases: TGTGCCAGCAGTATAATGACTAGCACAGATACGCAGTATTTT.

The CDR3, as DNA: TGCGCCAGCAGCTTGTCTAATGCAGGGGCCCTCTATGGCTACACCTTC. This translates into CASSLSNAGALYGYTF. This chain uses TRBV5-1 with TRBJ1-2, with D perhaps TRBD1 (6 bases). There are 16 residues in the CDR3. Trimming shortened V by 1 base and J by 4 bases, and 17 bases separated the two germline ends. Per germline, CDR1 SGHRS and CDR2 YFSETQ.

V usage is TRBV7-6 and J usage is TRBJ2-7, with TRBD2 matching over 11 bases. Germline CDR1 and CDR2: SGHVS and FNYEAQ. J gave up 3 bases and V 5 bases, and 9 bases lay outside the gene matches. CDR3 size: 16 residues. CDR3 coding DNA: TGTGCCAGCAGCGGATATCCGGGACTAGCGGACTACGAGCAGTACTTC. It codes for CASSGYPGLADYEQYF.

The chain uses TRBV2 and TRBJ2-2, with 11 positions matching TRBD2. V trimming: 8 bases; J trimming: 4 bases; junction bases outside the gene matches: 3. Germline lookup yields CDR1 SNHLY and CDR2 FYNNEI. This CDR3 comprises 14 residues. In nucleotides, the CDR3 is TGTGCCAGCTCTCTAGCGGGGGGCACCGGGGAGCTGTTTTTT. This encodes CASSLAGGTGELFF.

The chain couples TRBV7-9 to TRBJ2-3; TRBD1 or TRBD2 may be the D gene (6 bases each). With 10 bases removed from V and 2 bases from J, the gap between germline ends came to 22 bases. The germline V gene encodes CDR1 SEHNR and CDR2 FQNEAQ (reference sequence). The CDR3 runs 16 residues. Here the CDR3 reads CAILKGGRANTDTQYF. DNA for the CDR3: TGTGCCATCCTAAAGGGGGGCAGGGCGAACACAGATACGCAGTATTTT.

This clone was picked up a small number of times. The gene calls are TRBV7-9 and TRBJ1-3; D unclear. This CDR3 is 16 amino acids long. The V end was cut by 0 bases, the J end by 7 bases, with 16 bases between. Germline V lookup: CDR1 SEHNR, CDR2 FQNEAQ (reference sequence). CDR3 loop: CASSLAPGSFHNTIYF. In nucleotides, the CDR3 is TGTGCCAGCAGCTTAGCTCCGGGGAGTTTCCATAACACCATATATTTT.

This clone was seen a single time. Other DNA sequences in the sample encode the same CDR3. The J gene is TRBJ2-7, the V gene TRBV28; 7 positions match TRBD1. Per germline, CDR1 MDHEN and CDR2 SYDVKM. The CDR3 loop spans 16 amino acids. The V segment lost 9 bases and the J segment 0 bases; nucleotides outside the gene matches: 14. DNA for the CDR3: TGTGCCAGTAGCTCCTACCCCGGGACAGCCTCCTACGAGCAGTACTTC. Its translation is CASSSYPGTASYEQYF.

This chain joins TRBV5-1 and TRBJ2-7, with D possibly being TRBD1 (5 bases). In germline, CDR1 is SGHRS, CDR2 YFSETQ. This CDR3 comprises 12 residues. V lost 2 bases and J 3 bases, leaving 6 bases between the germline ends. DNA of the CDR3: TGCGCCAGCAGCTTTGACAGCTACGAGCAGTACTTC. Its protein product is CASSFDSYEQYF. The full variable domain, in which reference TRBV5-1 and TRBJ2-7 provide the parts outside the CDR3, is KAGVTQTPRYLIKTRGQQVTLSCSPISGHRSVSWYQQTPGQGLQFLFEYFSETQRNKGNFPGRFSGRQFSNSRSEMNVSTLELGDSALYLCASSFDSYEQYFGPGTRLTVT.

J is TRBJ2-5 and V is TRBV10-3; weak D call: TRBD2 (5 bases). In germline, CDR1 is ENHRY, CDR2 SYGVKD. CDR3 length: 12 residues. The ends were cut back, 6 bases at V and 11 bases at J, with 16 bases in the middle. Here the CDR3 DNA reads TGTGCCATCAGCCCCTCGATGGAGGAGCAGTACTTC. Protein: CAISPSMEEQYF.